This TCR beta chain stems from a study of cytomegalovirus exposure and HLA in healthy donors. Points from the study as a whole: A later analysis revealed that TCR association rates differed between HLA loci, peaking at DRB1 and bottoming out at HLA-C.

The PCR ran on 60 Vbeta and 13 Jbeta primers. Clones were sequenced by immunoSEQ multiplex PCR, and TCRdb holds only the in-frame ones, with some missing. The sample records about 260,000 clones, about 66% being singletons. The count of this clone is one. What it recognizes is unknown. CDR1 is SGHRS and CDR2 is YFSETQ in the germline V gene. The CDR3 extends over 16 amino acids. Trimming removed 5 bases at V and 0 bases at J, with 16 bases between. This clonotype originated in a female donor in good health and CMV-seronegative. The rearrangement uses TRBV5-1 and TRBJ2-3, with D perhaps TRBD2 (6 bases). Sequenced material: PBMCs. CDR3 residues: CASRPRGGGSTDTQYF. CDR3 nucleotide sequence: TGCGCCAGCAGGCCCAGAGGCGGAGGGAGCACAGATACGCAGTATTTT.